Sequencing of this T cell receptor beta chain was carried out in a study of blood T cell repertoires in COVID-19. Study summary: The samples span acute and convalescent COVID-19 from the United States, Italy and Spain. PBMCs, B-cell-depleted T cells, or T cells were the source of the cDNA or gDNA that made up the material.

Source study methods: Amplification of reference gene primers provided the estimated nucleated cell counts. Only in-frame clones appear in the TCRdb table, and some are missing; sequencing was by immunoSEQ multiplex PCR. Clonal size and the V and J genes are those of that table, whereas D and trimming came from the DNA. In the table there are more than 300,000 clones, 70% to 90% of which are singletons. The length of the CDR3 is 15 residues. Germline V gene lookup returns CDR1 KGHSH and CDR2 LQKENI. Between the trimmed V and J ends, which lost 2 bases and 5 bases, there was a span of 15 bases. The Seattle patients, enrolled during active infection, were followed longitudinally.

J is TRBJ1-1 and V is TRBV18; no reliable D call. The TCR sequence derives from a woman in her thirties with COVID-19, enrolled during active disease. The sample taken for sequencing was peripheral blood. This CDR3 reads CASSPSGSWSTEAFF. The CDR3 DNA reads TGTGCCAGCTCACCAAGTGGCAGTTGGTCTACTGAAGCTTTCTTT.